The 23 T cell receptor beta chains listed next were all sequenced from one sample in a study of T cell responses to AZD1222 COVID-19 vaccine. Profiled with immunoSEQ multiplex PCR; TCRdb holds only in-frame clones, not every one. The sample has 80,000 to 85,000 clones, more than 85% seen once. Sample: peripheral blood, taken 28 days after the second AZD1222 dose. These receptor sequences come from an adult who received the AZD1222 COVID-19 vaccine.

The chain has TRBV9 and TRBJ2-3, with 8 bases matching TRBD2. V shed 0 bases, J shed 1 base, and the junction held 7 bases outside the gene matches. Looked up from germline, CDR1 is SGDLS and CDR2 is YYNGEE. The CDR3 has 17 residues. The CDR3 reads CASSVDSSGLGTDTQYF. In DNA, the CDR3 is TGTGCCAGCAGCGTAGATTCTAGCGGGCTCGGCACAGATACGCAGTATTTT.

V usage is TRBV5-1 and J usage is TRBJ1-1, with 9 bases identical to TRBD1. Germline lookup yields CDR1 SGHRS and CDR2 YFSETQ. Losses at the gene ends were 6 bases for V and 5 bases for J; bases not matched to a gene: 14. The CDR3 totals 16 residues. The DNA for the CDR3 is TGCGCCAGCAAGAGTACAGGGGGCTATGGGTTTACTGAAGCTTTCTTT. Amino acid sequence: CASKSTGGYGFTEAFF. Supplemented by reference TRBV5-1 and TRBJ1-1, the full variable domain reads KAGVTQTPRYLIKTRGQQVTLSCSPISGHRSVSWYQQTPGQGLQFLFEYFSETQRNKGNFPGRFSGRQFSNSRSEMNVSTLELGDSALYLCASKSTGGYGFTEAFFGQGTRLTVV.

The gene calls are TRBV7-9 and TRBJ2-7; 7 nucleotides match TRBD1. Germline assignment: CDR1 SEHNR and CDR2 FQNEAQ (reference sequence). The CDR3 has 14 residues. V lost 3 bases to trimming and J lost 0 bases; unmatched junction nucleotides: 2. CDR3 nucleotide sequence: TGTGCCAGCAGCTTGGGACAGAGCTCCTACGAGCAGTACTTC. Amino acid sequence: CASSLGQSSYEQYF.

This clone was observed a few times. This chain uses TRBV4-3 with TRBJ2-7; D gene unclear. CDR3 length: 14 residues. Looked up from germline, CDR1 is LGHNA and CDR2 is YSLEER. V was pared by 0 bases and J by 0 bases, with 6 bases between. CDR3 sequence reads: CASSQDRFSYEQYF. The CDR3 DNA reads as TGCGCCAGCAGCCAAGACCGTTTCTCCTACGAGCAGTACTTC.

J is TRBJ2-1 and V is TRBV5-1, with D perhaps matching TRBD1 or TRBD2 (5 bases each). Germline-derived CDR1 and CDR2 are SGHRS and YFSETQ. Trimming took off 7 bases at V and 5 bases at J, with 7 bases between the two ends. The CDR3 is 11 residues long. CDR3 region: CASRGDNEQFF. In DNA, the CDR3 is TGCGCCAGCCGAGGGGACAATGAGCAGTTCTTC. The complete variable domain, with remaining parts taken from reference TRBV5-1 and TRBJ2-1, reads KAGVTQTPRYLIKTRGQQVTLSCSPISGHRSVSWYQQTPGQGLQFLFEYFSETQRNKGNFPGRFSGRQFSNSRSEMNVSTLELGDSALYLCASRGDNEQFFGPGTRLTVL.

This chain connects TRBV7-2 to TRBJ2-3; TRBD2 aligns across 8 bases. The CDR3 totals 15 residues. Germline trimming cut 5 bases from V and 4 bases from J; bases unmatched to any gene: 8. Germline CDR1 is SGHTA and CDR2 is FQGNSA. The CDR3 protein is CASSASGQGPDTQYF. In DNA form, the CDR3 reads TGTGCCAGCAGCGCTAGCGGGCAAGGTCCAGATACGCAGTATTTT.

V usage is TRBV6-5 and J usage is TRBJ2-6; D gene ambiguous. Germline V gene sequence: CDR1 MNHEY, CDR2 SVGAGI. Trimming removed 3 bases from V and 2 bases from J, with 8 bases in between. This CDR3 region has 15 residues. DNA for the CDR3: TGTGCCAGCAGTTATGGGGTAACTGGGGCCAACGTCCTGACTTTC. Amino acid sequence: CASSYGVTGANVLTF.

This clone ranks as medium-sized. The chain combines TRBV4-3 with TRBJ2-1, with 7 bases fitting TRBD2. CDR1 LGHNA and CDR2 YSLEER come from the germline V gene. The CDR3 is 15 amino acids. V shed 0 bases and J 10 bases; nucleotides not matched to a gene: 9. The CDR3 region has the DNA TGCGCCAGCAGCCAAGATTGGATGCGGGGGAGGGAGCAGTTCTTC. It yields the protein CASSQDWMRGREQFF.

As DNA, the CDR3 is TGTGCCAGCAGCAGGACGGAGGGAATCTACGAGCAGTACTTC. It translates to CASSRTEGIYEQYF. This chain uses TRBV3-1 (or the pseudogene TRBV3-2) with TRBJ2-7, with a weak D call TRBD2 (6 bases). Trimming took off 5 bases at V and 3 bases at J, with 14 bases between the two ends. The germline V gene encodes CDR1 LGHDT and CDR2 YNNKEL (reference sequence). The CDR3 is made up of 14 amino acids.

The chain links TRBV7-8 to TRBJ2-1; D call uncertain. Germline V gene data show CDR1 as SGHVS and CDR2 as FQNEAQ. V was shortened by 5 bases and J by 6 bases, with 14 bases between the two germline ends. The CDR3 runs 14 residues. The CDR3 DNA reads as TGTGCCAGCAGCGTAGGTCCTCTTACCAATGAGCAGTTCTTC. As protein: CASSVGPLTNEQFF.

V gene TRBV6-1 combines with J gene TRBJ2-5; D may be TRBD2 (6 bases). The CDR3 totals 14 residues. Germline V gives CDR1 MNHNS, CDR2 SASEGT. Trimming shortened V by 5 bases and J by 0 bases, and 10 bases separated the two germline ends. CDR3 residues: CASSRPSDQETQYF. DNA for the CDR3: TGTGCCAGCAGTCGGCCTAGCGACCAAGAGACCCAGTACTTC.

The chain is built from TRBV5-6 and TRBJ1-1; weak D call: TRBD1 (6 bases). The V end lost 0 bases, the J end lost 6 bases, and 15 bases lay between the germline ends. CDR1 and CDR2 from the germline V gene are SGHDT and YYEEEE. The CDR3 covers 15 residues. CDR3 sequence (DNA): TGTGCCAGCAGCTTGGAGGGGGGGCCCCGTTCTGAAGCTTTCTTT. Translated: CASSLEGGPRSEAFF.

This clone was seen a single time. CDR3 protein: CASRQIYSNQPQHF. CDR3 nucleotide sequence: TGTGCCAGCAGACAAATATATAGCAATCAGCCCCAGCATTTT. V and J are TRBV28 and TRBJ1-5; D is unclear. The germline V gene encodes CDR1 MDHEN and CDR2 SYDVKM. This CDR3 is 14 amino acids long. Trimming left V 6 bases short and J 0 bases short, with 9 bases between.

This chain connects TRBV27 to TRBJ2-7; the D gene is possibly TRBD1 (6 bases). Trimming cost V 3 bases and J 3 bases, with 12 bases left between them. The CDR3 covers 14 residues. The germline V gene encodes CDR1 MNHEY and CDR2 SMNVEV (reference sequence). DNA of the CDR3: TGTGCCAGCAGTTTCCGTGGACAGAACTACGAGCAGTACTTC. This sequence encodes CASSFRGQNYEQYF.

The chain is built from TRBV19 and TRBJ1-2, with 7 bases aligning to TRBD1. This CDR3 region has 13 residues. The V segment lost 3 bases and the J segment 6 bases; nucleotides outside the gene matches: 4. Germline V gene lookup returns CDR1 LNHDA and CDR2 SQIVND (reference sequence). As DNA, the CDR3 is TGTGCCAGTAGTATGGGACAGAAAGATGGCTACACCTTC. It yields the protein CASSMGQKDGYTF. The whole variable domain, remainder taken from reference TRBV19 and TRBJ1-2, is DGGITQSPKYLFRKEGQNVTLSCEQNLNHDAMYWYRQDPGQGLRLIYYSQIVNDFQKGDIAEGYSVSREKKESFPLTVTSAQKNPTAFYLCASSMGQKDGYTFGSGTRLTVV.

This chain uses TRBV5-1 with TRBJ1-6; the D is unclear. V lost 4 bases, J lost 14 bases, and 16 bases lay in between. This CDR3 contains 13 residues. Germline V gene sequence: CDR1 SGHRS, CDR2 YFSETQ. CDR3 sequence reads: CASSQTGELTLHF. The CDR3 coding sequence is TGCGCCAGCAGCCAGACCGGGGAGTTGACCCTCCACTTT.

The chain couples TRBV7-9 to TRBJ2-7, with D uncertain. The V gene lost 5 bases and the J gene lost 4 bases, with 15 bases spanning the gap. CDR3 size: 14 residues. Germline-derived CDR1 and CDR2 are SEHNR and FQNEAQ (reference sequence). The CDR3 protein is CASSTRASRYEQYF. The CDR3 DNA is TGTGCCAGCAGCACCCGGGCTAGTCGGTACGAGCAGTACTTC.

The chain is built from TRBV5-1 and TRBJ2-1; 8 bases map to TRBD2. From germline, CDR1 is SGHRS and CDR2 YFSETQ. The trim removed 3 bases at V and 7 bases at J, leaving 18 bases unmatched. The CDR3 has 18 residues. The CDR3 loop is CASSSLGGAGVLNNEQFF. As DNA, the CDR3 is TGCGCCAGCAGCTCCCTTGGTGGAGCGGGAGTTCTCAATAATGAGCAGTTCTTC.

This rearrangement joins TRBV27 to TRBJ2-7; D uncertain. V was shortened by 5 bases and J by 7 bases, with 12 bases between the two germline ends. In germline, CDR1 is MNHEY, CDR2 SMNVEV (reference sequence). This CDR3 is 12 amino acids long. The CDR3 sequence is CASSQGLNEQYF. In DNA, the CDR3 is TGTGCCAGCAGTCAAGGTCTGAATGAGCAGTACTTC.

This sequence joins TRBV29-1 and TRBJ2-3, with D unresolved. Deletions cut 5 bases from V and 0 bases from J, with 12 bases between. The CDR3 contains 14 residues. The germline CDR1 and CDR2 sequences are SQVTM and ANQGSEA. The CDR3 loop reads CSVLRGISTDTQYF. CDR3 DNA sequence: TGCAGCGTTTTACGAGGAATTAGCACAGATACGCAGTATTTT.

This chain connects TRBV3-1 (or the pseudogene TRBV3-2) to TRBJ2-2; 9 bases align to TRBD2. Germline V lookup: CDR1 LGHDT, CDR2 YNNKEL (reference sequence). The CDR3 runs to 16 residues. Trimming took 5 bases from V and 4 from J; bases not matched to a gene: 8. Written as DNA, the CDR3 is TGTGCCAGCAGCAGTAGCGGGAGAGGGGGCACCGGGGAGCTGTTTTTT. Amino acid sequence: CASSSSGRGGTGELFF.

The rearrangement links TRBV3-1 (or the pseudogene TRBV3-2) to TRBJ1-5; a possible D gene is TRBD1 (5 bases). Germline CDR1 reads LGHDT; CDR2 reads YNNKEL (reference sequence). The CDR3 covers 15 residues. V lost 1 base and J lost 2, with 9 bases in between. CDR3 in amino acids: CASSQGSRGNQPQHF. CDR3 coding DNA: TGTGCCAGCAGCCAAGGGAGCAGGGGCAATCAGCCCCAGCATTTT.

This clone was found once. The chain carries TRBV27 and TRBJ2-3, with 11 bases aligning to TRBD2. The V and J ends lost 4 bases and 2 bases, in that order; junction bases with no gene match: 14. The CDR3 has 19 residues. Per the germline V gene, CDR1 is MNHEY and CDR2 is SMNVEV (reference sequence). CDR3 sequence reads: CASSSLLAGVLGDTDTQYF. CDR3 DNA sequence: TGTGCCAGCAGTTCATTACTAGCGGGAGTGCTAGGTGACACAGATACGCAGTATTTT.